This TCR beta chain originates from a study of cytomegalovirus exposure and HLA in healthy donors. Germline trimming cut 0 bases from V and 7 bases from J; bases unmatched to any gene: 5. Germline lookup yields CDR1 SGHRS and CDR2 YFSETQ. The CDR3 has 14 residues. Both 60 Vbeta primers and 13 Jbeta primers went into the PCR. Profiled with immunoSEQ multiplex PCR; TCRdb holds only in-frame clones, not every one. The data contain under 200,000 clones, around three quarters of them singletons. V is TRBV5-1 and J is TRBJ1-2; 8 positions match TRBD1. The clonotype was recovered from a middle-aged man in good health and CMV-seropositive. Sequenced sample: PBMCs. The CDR3 reads CASSLETGATGYTF. The CDR3 DNA follows: TGCGCCAGCAGCTTGGAGACAGGGGCGACTGGCTACACCTTC.